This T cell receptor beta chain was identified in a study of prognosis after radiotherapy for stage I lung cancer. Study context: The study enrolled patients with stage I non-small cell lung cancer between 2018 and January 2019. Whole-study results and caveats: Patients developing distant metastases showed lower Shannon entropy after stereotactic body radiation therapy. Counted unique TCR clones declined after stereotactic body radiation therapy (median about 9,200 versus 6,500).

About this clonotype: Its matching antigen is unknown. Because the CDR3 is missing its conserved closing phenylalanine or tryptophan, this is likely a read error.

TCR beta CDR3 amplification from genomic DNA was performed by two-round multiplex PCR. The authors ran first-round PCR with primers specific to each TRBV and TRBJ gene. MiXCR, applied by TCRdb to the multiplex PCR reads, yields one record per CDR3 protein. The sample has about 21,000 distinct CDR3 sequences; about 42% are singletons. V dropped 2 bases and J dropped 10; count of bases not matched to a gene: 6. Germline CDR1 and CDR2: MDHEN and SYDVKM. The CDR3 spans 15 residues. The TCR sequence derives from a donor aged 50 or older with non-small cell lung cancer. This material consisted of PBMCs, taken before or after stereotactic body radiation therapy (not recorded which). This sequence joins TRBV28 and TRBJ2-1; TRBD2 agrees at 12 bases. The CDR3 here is CASSLGTSGCGEQFL. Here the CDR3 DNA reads TGTGCCAGCAGTTTAGGGACTAGCGGGTGCGGGGAGCAGTTCTTA.